These 32 T cell receptor beta chains were all obtained from the same sample, sequenced in a study of cytomegalovirus exposure and HLA in healthy donors. Vbeta (60) and Jbeta (13) primers were used in the PCR. Clones were read by immunoSEQ multiplex PCR, and TCRdb kept only the in-frame ones, dropping some. Of about 140,000 clones detected, 73% appear once; the ten largest clones hold 1% to 1.5%. Sequencing used PBMCs. The receptors come from a woman aged 40 to 55 in good health and CMV-seronegative.

The chain uses TRBV11-2 and TRBJ2-2; D may be TRBD1 (6 bases). Germline assignment: CDR1 SGHAT and CDR2 FQNNGV. CDR3 length: 17 amino acids. Trimming cost V 5 bases and J 4 bases, with 20 bases left between them. This CDR3 is CASSILSGIGGTGELFF. CDR3 coding DNA: TGTGCCAGCAGCATACTCTCCGGGATAGGGGGCACCGGGGAGCTGTTTTTT.

This clone has just one count. The V and J genes are TRBV4-2 and TRBJ1-2; 9 bases are shared with TRBD1. After removal of 5 bases from V and 7 bases from J, the junction contained 8 bases not matched to a gene. The CDR3 runs to 14 residues. The germline CDR1 and CDR2 sequences are LGHNA and YNFKEQ. Written as DNA, the CDR3 is TGTGCCAGCAGCGGTCTTGACAGGGGGTCTGGCTACACCTTC. It encodes CASSGLDRGSGYTF.

As to this clone: The same CDR3 is also encoded by other DNA sequences in this sample. The chain couples TRBV5-1 to TRBJ2-5; TRBD2 is a possible D gene (6 bases). CDR1 and CDR2 (germline): SGHRS, YFSETQ. Trimming removed 0 bases at V and 2 bases at J, with 8 bases between. The CDR3 runs to 14 residues. DNA of the CDR3: TGCGCCAGCAGCTTGGGCCGGGGGCAAGAGACCCAGTACTTC. It encodes CASSLGRGQETQYF.

The chain couples TRBV6-5 to TRBJ2-1, with a weak D call TRBD1 (5 bases). This CDR3 spans 15 amino acids. The germline gives CDR1 MNHEY, CDR2 SVGAGI. Between the trimmed V and J ends, which lost 6 bases and 6 bases, there was a span of 18 bases. This CDR3 is CASRLRPGNFNEQFF. Here the CDR3 DNA reads TGTGCCAGCAGACTGCGGCCAGGGAATTTCAATGAGCAGTTCTTC.

The gene calls are TRBV7-8 and TRBJ1-6; no firm D call. V was trimmed by 4 bases and J by 7 bases, leaving 17 bases between them. This CDR3 spans 16 amino acids. CDR1 and CDR2 from the germline V gene are SGHVS and FQNEAQ. CDR3 sequence reads: CASSWRVRGLNSPLHF. The DNA for the CDR3 is TGTGCCAGCAGCTGGCGCGTCCGGGGTCTAAATTCACCCCTCCACTTT.

This chain links TRBV28 with TRBJ2-7; 10 bases are a match to TRBD1. The CDR3 loop spans 15 amino acids. V dropped 2 bases and J dropped 4; count of bases not matched to a gene: 5. The germline V gene has CDR1 MDHEN and CDR2 SYDVKM. CDR3 in amino acids: CASSLIGQGGYEQYF. CDR3 DNA sequence: TGTGCCAGCAGTTTAATCGGACAGGGGGGGTACGAGCAGTACTTC.

The J gene is TRBJ2-3, the V gene TRBV5-1; D is perhaps TRBD1 (5 bases). Per germline, CDR1 SGHRS and CDR2 YFSETQ. This CDR3 spans 17 amino acids. With 0 bases removed from V and 0 bases from J, the gap between germline ends came to 14 bases. The CDR3: CASSLAFTTGSTDTQYF. The CDR3 DNA reads as TGCGCCAGCAGCTTGGCGTTTACTACAGGAAGCACAGATACGCAGTATTTT.

V gene TRBV27 combines with J gene TRBJ2-1; a possible D gene is TRBD2 (5 bases). V lost 10 bases and J 4 bases, leaving 14 bases between the germline ends. Per the germline V gene, CDR1 is MNHEY and CDR2 is SMNVEV (reference sequence). This CDR3 contains 13 residues. CDR3 protein: CAIGRGRYNEQFF. The DNA of the CDR3 is TGTGCCATCGGACGGGGTCGGTACAATGAGCAGTTCTTC.

The chain joins TRBV2 to TRBJ1-3; perhaps TRBD1 as D (6 bases). Germline CDR1 SNHLY, CDR2 FYNNEI. Deletions cut 8 bases from V and 4 bases from J, with 15 bases between. The CDR3 loop spans 14 amino acids. CDR3 coding DNA: TGTGCCAGCCTTCTAGGGGGATCGGGAAACACCATATATTTT. It specifies CASLLGGSGNTIYF. The variable domain in full, completed from reference TRBV2 and TRBJ1-3, reads EPEVTQTPSHQVTQMGQEVILRCVPISNHLYFYWYRQILGQKVEFLVSFYNNEISEKSEIFDDQFSVERPDGSNFTLKIRSTKLEDSAMYFCASLLGGSGNTIYFGEGSWLTVV.

The chain couples TRBV2 to TRBJ2-1; tentatively, D is TRBD2 (6 bases). This CDR3 contains 15 residues. CDR1 is SNHLY and CDR2 is FYNNEI in the germline V gene. The V gene lost 6 bases and the J gene lost 1 base, with 13 bases spanning the gap. CDR3 DNA: TGTGCCAGCAGCATTAGACTAGGGTCCTACAATGAGCAGTTCTTC. The encoded protein is CASSIRLGSYNEQFF.

V and J are TRBV15 and TRBJ1-2, with D possibly being TRBD1 (5 bases). This CDR3 region has 13 residues. V lost 1 base and J lost 8, with 11 bases in between. Germline V CDR1 and CDR2: LNHNV, YYDKDF (reference sequence). CDR3: CATSRVGVGGYTF. The CDR3 DNA sequence: TGTGCCACCAGCAGAGTAGGGGTAGGAGGCTACACCTTC.

This sequence joins TRBV4-1 and TRBJ1-6; D gene uncertain. There are 15 residues in the CDR3. CDR1 MGHRA and CDR2 YSYEKL come from the germline V gene. V lost 3 bases and J 6 bases, leaving 12 bases between the germline ends. This CDR3 is CASSQEEGINSPLHF. The CDR3 coding sequence is TGCGCCAGCAGCCAGGAGGAGGGAATTAATTCACCCCTCCACTTT.

CDR3 nucleotide sequence: TGCGCCAGCAGCTTGGCAGAGGACTCAAGCTTCCAAGAGACCCAGTACTTC. This codes for CASSLAEDSSFQETQYF. The chain couples TRBV5-1 to TRBJ2-5; D possibly corresponds to TRBD2 (5 bases). CDR3 size: 17 residues. Germline V gene lookup returns CDR1 SGHRS and CDR2 YFSETQ. V lost 0 bases, J lost 1 base, and 16 bases lay in between.

V usage is TRBV6-6 and J usage is TRBJ1-4; possibly TRBD1 for D (5 bases). From germline, CDR1 is MNHNY and CDR2 SVGAGI (reference sequence). V dropped 7 bases and J dropped 6 bases, with 18 bases sitting between them. This CDR3 spans 15 amino acids. The CDR3 is CASTVGRAGDEKLFF. For the CDR3, the DNA is TGTGCCAGCACGGTGGGCAGGGCCGGTGATGAAAAACTGTTTTTT.

Note on this clone: Other nucleotide sequences in the sample specify the same CDR3. The chain employs TRBV7-9 and TRBJ1-1, with 7 positions matching TRBD1. The CDR3 is 14 amino acids. The ends lost 3 bases at V and 1 base at J; junction bases unmatched: 2. Looked up from germline, CDR1 is SEHNR and CDR2 is FQNEAQ (reference sequence). CDR3 residues: CASSLGQRNTEAFF. For the CDR3, the DNA is TGTGCCAGCAGCTTGGGACAGCGGAACACTGAAGCTTTCTTT.

V usage is TRBV5-1 and J usage is TRBJ1-2; D unclear. The CDR3 is made up of 14 amino acids. V was cut by 6 bases and J by 6 bases, with 18 bases left in between. CDR1 SGHRS and CDR2 YFSETQ come from the germline V gene. CDR3 nucleotides: TGCGCCAGCACCCCCCACACGTTCTCTGATGGCTACACCTTC. Encoded protein: CASTPHTFSDGYTF.

This clone was counted once. V usage is TRBV27 and J usage is TRBJ2-1; 8 bases are a match to TRBD2. Germline V gene sequence: CDR1 MNHEY, CDR2 SMNVEV (reference sequence). This CDR3 spans 14 amino acids. The J segment lost 7 bases and the V segment lost 3 bases, leaving 5 bases of the junction unmatched. This CDR3 is CASSFGAGVNEQFF. CDR3 sequence (DNA): TGTGCCAGCAGTTTCGGAGCGGGGGTAAATGAGCAGTTCTTC.

The rearrangement joins TRBV6-1 to TRBJ2-5; tentatively, D is TRBD2 (5 bases). The CDR3 runs to 13 residues. V gave up 8 bases and J gave up 1 base, with 11 bases separating them. Germline V gene sequence: CDR1 MNHNS, CDR2 SASEGT. The CDR3 sequence: CASSQTIQETQYF. The CDR3 nucleotides read TGTGCCAGCTCTCAGACTATCCAAGAGACCCAGTACTTC.

This chain joins TRBV5-6 and TRBJ1-2; D not certain. The CDR3 contains 13 residues. V gave up 4 bases and J gave up 8 bases, with 15 bases separating them. CDR1 and CDR2 (germline): SGHDT, YYEEEE. CDR3 sequence (DNA): TGTGCCAGCAGCCTCACCGGGAGAGGGGGCTACACCTTC. It codes for CASSLTGRGGYTF.

The gene calls are TRBV27 and TRBJ1-3, with D hard to call. V was cut by 3 bases and J by 8 bases, with 11 bases left in between. Germline V gene sequence: CDR1 MNHEY, CDR2 SMNVEV (reference sequence). CDR3 length: 13 residues. The CDR3, as DNA: TGTGCCAGCAGTTTGAGGCCCGGGGACACCATATATTTT. It codes for CASSLRPGDTIYF.

The chain combines TRBV7-3 with TRBJ2-1; 10 nucleotides line up with TRBD2. V gave up 2 bases and J gave up 7 bases; unmatched junction bases: 8. This CDR3 is built from 16 residues. Germline CDR1 SGHTA, CDR2 FQGTGA. DNA for the CDR3: TGTGCCAGCAGCTTATCAATAGCGGGGGGTTTGAATGAGCAGTTCTTC. Amino acid sequence: CASSLSIAGGLNEQFF.

The chain carries TRBV15 and TRBJ2-3; TRBD2 might be the D (6 bases). Trimming removed 1 base from V and 8 bases from J, with 19 bases in between. The CDR3 covers 16 residues. Germline assignment: CDR1 LNHNV and CDR2 YYDKDF (reference sequence). For the CDR3, the DNA is TGTGCCACCAGCAGAGGGGGACTTGGGACCTTGGGTACGCAGTATTTT. Protein product: CATSRGGLGTLGTQYF.

The rearrangement uses TRBV12-5 and TRBJ1-1, with D possibly matching TRBD1 (6 bases). This CDR3 is 13 amino acids long. V was clipped by 5 bases and J by 6 bases, with 13 bases between them. From germline, CDR1 is LGHNT and CDR2 FRNRAP. The CDR3 DNA is TGTGCTAGTGGTAAGGACAGCGGTTCTGAAGCTTTCTTT. Translated: CASGKDSGSEAFF. The full variable domain, completed using reference TRBV12-5 and TRBJ1-1, is DARVTQTPRHKVTEMGQEVTMRCQPILGHNTVFWYRQTMMQGLELLAYFRNRAPLDDSGMPKDRFSAEMPDATLATLKIQPSEPRDSAVYFCASGKDSGSEAFFGQGTRLTVV.

The chain is built from TRBV7-2 and TRBJ1-6; 8 bases align to TRBD1. The CDR3 has 19 residues. The junction had 10 bases not matched to a gene; V was cut back by 1 base and J by 2 bases. CDR1 and CDR2 from the germline V gene are SGHTA and FQGNSA. CDR3 sequence reads: CASSLGRDRRYTYNSPLHF. In nucleotides, the CDR3 is TGTGCCAGCAGCTTAGGCCGGGACAGGCGATATACCTATAATTCACCCCTCCACTTT.

The chain's CDR3 is CASSTRQLLYGYTF. CDR3 bases: TGTGCCAGTAGTACTCGACAGCTGCTCTATGGCTACACCTTC. The gene calls are TRBV19 and TRBJ1-2; perhaps TRBD1 as D (5 bases). CDR3 length: 14 amino acids. The V gene lost 4 bases and the J gene lost 4 bases, with 13 bases spanning the gap. The germline CDR1 and CDR2 sequences are LNHDA and SQIVND (reference sequence).

The J gene is TRBJ1-5, the V gene TRBV6-1; 8 bases map to TRBD1. The germline gives CDR1 MNHNS, CDR2 SASEGT. CDR3 length: 14 amino acids. The junction had 6 bases not matched to a gene; V was cut back by 5 bases and J by 6 bases. This CDR3 is CASSSQGESQPQHF. Written as DNA, the CDR3 is TGTGCCAGCAGTTCACAGGGGGAAAGTCAGCCCCAGCATTTT.

The chain combines TRBV7-8 with TRBJ2-1; 16 bases are shared with TRBD2. This CDR3 is 15 amino acids long. Germline trimming cut 8 bases from V and 7 bases from J; bases unmatched to any gene: 5. The germline V gene encodes CDR1 SGHVS and CDR2 FQNEAQ. The CDR3 DNA follows: TGTGCCAGCCGGAAGGGACTAGCGGGGGGGAATGAGCAGTTCTTC. Protein product: CASRKGLAGGNEQFF. The whole variable domain, filled in from reference TRBV7-8 and TRBJ2-1, reads GAGVSQSPRYKVAKRGQDVALRCDPISGHVSLFWYQQALGQGPEFLTYFQNEAQLDKSGLPSDRFFAERPEGSVSTLKIQRTQQEDSAVYLCASRKGLAGGNEQFFGPGTRLTVL.

The rearrangement joins TRBV14 to TRBJ2-1, with a possible D match to TRBD1 (6 bases). The CDR3 contains 19 residues. Germline loops: CDR1 SGHDN, CDR2 FVKESK. The V and J ends lost 1 base and 0 bases respectively, with 19 bases between them. The CDR3 coding sequence is TGTGCCAGCAGCCAAGTCCGACCGGGACACCTAAGCTCCTACAATGAGCAGTTCTTC. Translated: CASSQVRPGHLSSYNEQFF.

The chain is built from TRBV7-3 and TRBJ1-1, with 7 bases lining up with TRBD1. From germline, CDR1 is SGHTA and CDR2 FQGTGA. This CDR3 is 14 amino acids long. The V segment lost 5 bases and the J segment 0 bases; nucleotides outside the gene matches: 3. CDR3 residues: CASSKDRMNTEAFF. DNA for the CDR3: TGTGCCAGCAGCAAGGACAGGATGAACACTGAAGCTTTCTTT.

This chain uses TRBV9 with TRBJ2-1, with 10 bases lining up with TRBD1. The CDR3 has 15 residues. In germline, CDR1 is SGDLS, CDR2 YYNGEE. The J segment lost 8 bases and the V segment lost 3 bases, leaving 8 bases of the junction unmatched. The DNA of the CDR3 is TGTGCCAGCAGCGGCCTGGGACAGGGGTTCGATGAGCAGTTCTTC. Translating it yields CASSGLGQGFDEQFF.

The V gene is TRBV5-4, the J gene TRBJ1-5; D uncertain. The CDR3 loop spans 13 amino acids. Germline lookup yields CDR1 SGHNT and CDR2 YYREEE (reference sequence). Trimming removed 4 bases from V and 4 bases from J, with 9 bases in between. The DNA of the CDR3 is TGTGCCAGCAGCATCGACAAAAATCAGCCCCAGCATTTT. Protein product: CASSIDKNQPQHF.

The chain combines TRBV11-1 with TRBJ2-1; 10 bases fit TRBD1. The J segment lost 4 bases and the V segment lost 5 bases, leaving 8 bases of the junction unmatched. Germline CDR1 SGHAT, CDR2 FQDESV (reference sequence). This CDR3 contains 16 residues. This CDR3 is CASSPWTGGRYNEQFF. CDR3 in DNA: TGTGCCAGCAGCCCATGGACAGGGGGTCGGTACAATGAGCAGTTCTTC.